These 9 T cell receptor beta chains originate from one sample sequenced in a study of graft-versus-host responses after intestinal transplantation. Generated by immunoSEQ multiplex PCR, the TCRdb table keeps only in-frame clones and is missing some. The sample lists about 6,400 clones; about four fifths were seen once. Processing released intraepithelial and lamina propria lymphocytes from the graft tissue. The material sequenced was ileum tissue, taken 300 to 320 days after intestinal transplant. Source of these receptors: a human patient who received an intestinal transplant, so some T cells may come from the graft donor.

The CDR3 protein is CASSSGGGGRNTGELFF. Written as DNA, the CDR3 is TGTGCCAGCAGCTCCGGGGGAGGCGGACGGAACACCGGGGAGCTGTTTTTT. The chain links TRBV7-3 to TRBJ2-2; possible D gene TRBD2, 6 bases. Germline V gene lookup returns CDR1 SGHTA and CDR2 FQGTGA. V was pared by 4 bases and J by 1 base, with 16 bases between. This CDR3 contains 17 residues.

This clone came up once. Other DNA variants within this sample encode the same CDR3. CDR3 bases: TGTGCCAGCAGTTCATGGACTAGCGGGAGCGGAAATGAGCAGTTCTTC. Its translation is CASSSWTSGSGNEQFF. The chain uses TRBV28 and TRBJ2-1; 13 bases fit TRBD2. Germline CDR1 reads MDHEN; CDR2 reads SYDVKM. This CDR3 is built from 16 residues. With V trimmed by 4 bases and J by 7 bases, 7 bases remained unmatched.

The chain carries TRBV7-9 and TRBJ2-1; D is ambiguous. Germline CDR1 is SEHNR and CDR2 is FQNEAQ (reference sequence). Trimming stripped 3 bases from V and 8 bases from J, with 8 bases between. CDR3 length: 12 residues. CDR3 sequence reads: CASSFLNDEQFF. The CDR3, as DNA: TGTGCCAGCAGCTTCCTTAACGATGAGCAGTTCTTC.

This chain links TRBV7-3 with TRBJ2-6; D is uncertain. V was cut by 4 bases and J by 0 bases, with 7 bases left in between. Germline-derived CDR1 and CDR2 are SGHTA and FQGTGA. CDR3 length equals 15 residues. The DNA of the CDR3 is TGTGCCAGCAGCTCACAGCCCTCTGGGGCCAACGTCCTGACTTTC. It translates to CASSSQPSGANVLTF.

This chain links TRBV6-1 with TRBJ1-1; 7 positions match TRBD1. In germline, CDR1 is MNHNS, CDR2 SASEGT. This CDR3 has 12 residues. The ends lost 10 bases at V and 6 bases at J; junction bases unmatched: 8. CDR3 in amino acids: CAISDRVAEAFF. The CDR3 DNA reads TGTGCCATCTCAGACAGGGTTGCTGAAGCTTTCTTT.

The genes are TRBV28 and TRBJ1-1; D is possibly TRBD1 (5 bases). Looked up from germline, CDR1 is MDHEN and CDR2 is SYDVKM. V was shortened by 8 bases and J by 0 bases, with 19 bases between the two germline ends. The CDR3 runs to 16 residues. CDR3 sequence reads: CASPGRGGLMNTEAFF. The DNA of the CDR3 is TGTGCCAGCCCAGGGCGGGGTGGGCTAATGAACACTGAAGCTTTCTTT.

This chain connects TRBV28 to TRBJ2-1; D gene unclear. CDR3 size: 15 residues. V was trimmed by 7 bases and J by 3 bases, leaving 16 bases between them. The V gene's germline CDR1 is MDHEN and CDR2 SYDVKM. The CDR3 here is CASNFGVASYNEQFF. Here the CDR3 DNA reads TGTGCCAGCAATTTCGGAGTGGCAAGCTACAATGAGCAGTTCTTC.

This chain uses TRBV28 with TRBJ2-3, with 9 positions matching TRBD1. J was trimmed by 3 bases and V by 5 bases; bases with no gene match: 6. The CDR3 covers 15 residues. The V gene's germline CDR1 is MDHEN and CDR2 SYDVKM. The CDR3 reads CASSPRTGETDTQYF. CDR3 coding DNA: TGTGCCAGCAGTCCCCGGACAGGGGAGACAGATACGCAGTATTTT.

J is TRBJ1-1 and V is TRBV6-1, with unresolved D. The CDR3 length is 15 residues. The ends were cut back, 6 bases at V and 0 bases at J, with 14 bases in the middle. CDR1 is MNHNS and CDR2 is SASEGT in the germline V gene. Here the CDR3 DNA reads TGTGCCAGCAGCTTAGGTGGGAGGATGAACACTGAAGCTTTCTTT. This codes for CASSLGGRMNTEAFF.